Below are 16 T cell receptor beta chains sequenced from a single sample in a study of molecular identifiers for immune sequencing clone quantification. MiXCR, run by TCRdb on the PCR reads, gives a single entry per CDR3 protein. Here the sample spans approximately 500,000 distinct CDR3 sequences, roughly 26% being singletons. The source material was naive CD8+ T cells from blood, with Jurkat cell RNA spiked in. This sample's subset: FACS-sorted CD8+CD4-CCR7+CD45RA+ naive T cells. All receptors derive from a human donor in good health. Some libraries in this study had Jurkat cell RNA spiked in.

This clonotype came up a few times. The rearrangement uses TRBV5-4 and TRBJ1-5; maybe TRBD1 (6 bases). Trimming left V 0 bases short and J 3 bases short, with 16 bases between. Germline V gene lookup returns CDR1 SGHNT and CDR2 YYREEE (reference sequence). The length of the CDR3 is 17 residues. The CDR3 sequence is CASSLARDKDPNQPQHF. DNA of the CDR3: TGTGCCAGCAGCTTGGCTAGGGACAAAGACCCCAATCAGCCCCAGCATTTT.

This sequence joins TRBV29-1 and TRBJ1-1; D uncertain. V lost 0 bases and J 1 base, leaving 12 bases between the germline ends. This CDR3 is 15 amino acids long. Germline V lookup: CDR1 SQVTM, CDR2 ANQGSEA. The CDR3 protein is CSVEDPRATNTEAFF. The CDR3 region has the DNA TGCAGCGTTGAAGATCCCCGGGCAACGAACACTGAAGCTTTCTTT. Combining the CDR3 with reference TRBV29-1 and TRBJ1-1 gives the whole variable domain SAVISQKPSRDICQRGTSLTIQCQVDSQVTMMFWYRQQPGQSLTLIATANQGSEATYESGFVIDKFPISRPNLTFSTLTVSNMSPEDSSIYLCSVEDPRATNTEAFFGQGTRLTVV.

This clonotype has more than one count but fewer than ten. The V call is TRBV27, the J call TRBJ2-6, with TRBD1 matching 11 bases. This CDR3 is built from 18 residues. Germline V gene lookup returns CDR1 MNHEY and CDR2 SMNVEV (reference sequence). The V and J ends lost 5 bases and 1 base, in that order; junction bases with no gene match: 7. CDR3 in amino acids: CASSQGTGGFSGANVLTF. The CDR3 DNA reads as TGTGCCAGCAGTCAGGGGACAGGGGGTTTTTCTGGGGCCAACGTCCTGACTTTC.

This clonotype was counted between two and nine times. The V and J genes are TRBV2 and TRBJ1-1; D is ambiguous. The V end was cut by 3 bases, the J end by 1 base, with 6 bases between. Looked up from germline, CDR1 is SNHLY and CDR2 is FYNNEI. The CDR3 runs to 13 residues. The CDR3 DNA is TGTGCCAGCAGTGACGATCCGAACACTGAAGCTTTCTTT. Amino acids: CASSDDPNTEAFF.

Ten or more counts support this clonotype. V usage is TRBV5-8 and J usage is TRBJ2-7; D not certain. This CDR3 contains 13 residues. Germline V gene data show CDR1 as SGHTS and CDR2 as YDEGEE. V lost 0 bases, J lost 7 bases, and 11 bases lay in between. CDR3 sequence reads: CASSLGPSREQYF. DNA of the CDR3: TGTGCCAGCAGCTTGGGCCCGAGTCGGGAGCAGTACTTC.

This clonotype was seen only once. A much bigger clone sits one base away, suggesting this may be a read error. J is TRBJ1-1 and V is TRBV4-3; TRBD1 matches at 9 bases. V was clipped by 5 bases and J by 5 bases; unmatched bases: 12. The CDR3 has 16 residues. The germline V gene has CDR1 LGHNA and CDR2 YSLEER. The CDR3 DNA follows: TGCGCCAGCAGCGAGGACAGGGGACGGACTGGTACTGAAGCTTTCTTT. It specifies CASSEDRGRTGTEAFF.

DNA for the CDR3: TGTGCCAGCAGCACCCCTCGAGCCGTGACAGGGCTACAAGAGACCCAGTACTTC. Its protein is CASSTPRAVTGLQETQYF. This chain connects TRBV7-9 to TRBJ2-5; TRBD1 matches at 7 bases. CDR3 length: 18 residues. The germline CDR1 and CDR2 sequences are SEHNR and FQNEAQ (reference sequence). Unmatched junction bases numbered 17, after V lost 5 bases and J lost 2 bases.

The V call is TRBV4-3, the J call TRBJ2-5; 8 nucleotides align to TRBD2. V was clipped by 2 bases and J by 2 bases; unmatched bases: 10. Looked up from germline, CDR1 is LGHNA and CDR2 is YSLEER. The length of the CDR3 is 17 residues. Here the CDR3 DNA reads TGCGCCAGCAGCCAAAGTCTGTACGGGGGGGCTCAAGAGACCCAGTACTTC. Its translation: CASSQSLYGGAQETQYF.

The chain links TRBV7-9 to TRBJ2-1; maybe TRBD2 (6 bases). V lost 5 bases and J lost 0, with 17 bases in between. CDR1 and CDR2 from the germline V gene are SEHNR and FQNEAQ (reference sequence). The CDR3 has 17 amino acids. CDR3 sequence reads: CASSDALPGVSYNEQFF. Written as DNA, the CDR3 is TGTGCCAGCAGCGATGCCCTTCCGGGAGTCTCCTACAATGAGCAGTTCTTC.

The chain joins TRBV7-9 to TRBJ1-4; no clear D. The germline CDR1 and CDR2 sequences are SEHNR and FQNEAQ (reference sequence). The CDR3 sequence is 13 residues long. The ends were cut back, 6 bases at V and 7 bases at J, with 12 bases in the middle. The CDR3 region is CASRTLKGEKLFF. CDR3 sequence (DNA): TGTGCCAGCAGAACATTAAAGGGTGAAAAACTGTTTTTT.

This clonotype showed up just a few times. CDR3 region: CASSQRDKGTYEQYF. The CDR3 DNA reads as TGTGCCAGCTCACAACGCGACAAGGGAACCTACGAGCAGTACTTC. This chain uses TRBV18 with TRBJ2-7; D not certain. The CDR3 covers 15 residues. The V end lost 4 bases, the J end lost 2 bases, and 15 bases lay between the germline ends. Germline lookup yields CDR1 KGHSH and CDR2 LQKENI.

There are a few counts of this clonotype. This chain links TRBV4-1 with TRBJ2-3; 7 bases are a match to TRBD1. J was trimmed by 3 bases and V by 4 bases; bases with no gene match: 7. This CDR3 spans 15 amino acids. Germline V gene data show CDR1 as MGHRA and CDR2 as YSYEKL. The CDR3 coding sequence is TGCGCCAGCAGCCCCTTACAGGGGCGGACAGATACGCAGTATTTT. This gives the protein CASSPLQGRTDTQYF.

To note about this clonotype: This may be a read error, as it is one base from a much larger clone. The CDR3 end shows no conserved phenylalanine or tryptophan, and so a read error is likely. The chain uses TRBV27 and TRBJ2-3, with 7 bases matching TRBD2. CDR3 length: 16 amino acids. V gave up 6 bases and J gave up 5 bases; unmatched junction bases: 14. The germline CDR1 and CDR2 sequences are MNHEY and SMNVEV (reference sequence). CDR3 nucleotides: TGTGCCAGCAGCCCCCAGACTAGCCGGCACCTAGATACGCAGTATTCT. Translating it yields CASSPQTSRHLDTQYS.

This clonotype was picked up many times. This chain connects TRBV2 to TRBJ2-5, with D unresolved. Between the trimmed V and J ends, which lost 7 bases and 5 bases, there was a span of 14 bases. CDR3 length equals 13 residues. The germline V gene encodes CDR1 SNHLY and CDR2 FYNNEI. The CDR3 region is CASIMRMMETQYF. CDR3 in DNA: TGTGCCAGCATAATGAGGATGATGGAGACCCAGTACTTC.

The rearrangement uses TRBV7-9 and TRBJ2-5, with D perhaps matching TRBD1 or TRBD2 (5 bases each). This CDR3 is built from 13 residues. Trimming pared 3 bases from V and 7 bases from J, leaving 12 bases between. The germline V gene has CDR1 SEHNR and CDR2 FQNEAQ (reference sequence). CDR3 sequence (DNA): TGTGCCAGCAGCTTGGGGGTTGAAGGGACCCAGTACTTC. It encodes CASSLGVEGTQYF.

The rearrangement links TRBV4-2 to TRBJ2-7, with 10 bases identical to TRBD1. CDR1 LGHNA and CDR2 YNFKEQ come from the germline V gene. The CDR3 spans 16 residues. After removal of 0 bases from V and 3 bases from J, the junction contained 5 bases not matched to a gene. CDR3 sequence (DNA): TGTGCCAGCAGCCAAGAGACAGGGGGCGTATACTACGAGCAGTACTTC. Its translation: CASSQETGGVYYEQYF.